This TCR beta chain emerged from a study of T cell responses to AZD1222 COVID-19 vaccine. Notes on the study in general: Vaccine-related CD4 TCRs covered spike, predominating at 160-218 and 743-854. Seropositive at baseline were only a handful of AZD1222 recipients.

This CDR3 is 15 amino acids long. Per germline, CDR1 SGHDT and CDR2 YYEEEE. V dropped 5 bases and J dropped 5; count of bases not matched to a gene: 9. Remarks on this clone: Its antigen is as yet unknown.

Profiled with immunoSEQ multiplex PCR; TCRdb holds only in-frame clones, not every one. The profile shows under 150,000 clones, roughly nine tenths of them singletons. The specimen comprised peripheral blood, sampled on day 0 of AZD1222 vaccination. The chain carries TRBV5-6 and TRBJ2-1; 8 bases fit TRBD1. This clonotype was obtained from an adult in good health. As DNA, the CDR3 is TGTGCCAGCAGATGGGGGACAGGACACCACAATGAGCAGTTCTTC. Translation: CASRWGTGHHNEQFF. The full variable domain, with the rest looked up from reference TRBV5-6 and TRBJ2-1, is DAGVTQSPTHLIKTRGQQVTLRCSPKSGHDTVSWYQQALGQGPQFIFQYYEEEERQRGNFPDRFSGHQFPNYSSELNVNALLLGDSALYLCASRWGTGHHNEQFFGPGTRLTVL.